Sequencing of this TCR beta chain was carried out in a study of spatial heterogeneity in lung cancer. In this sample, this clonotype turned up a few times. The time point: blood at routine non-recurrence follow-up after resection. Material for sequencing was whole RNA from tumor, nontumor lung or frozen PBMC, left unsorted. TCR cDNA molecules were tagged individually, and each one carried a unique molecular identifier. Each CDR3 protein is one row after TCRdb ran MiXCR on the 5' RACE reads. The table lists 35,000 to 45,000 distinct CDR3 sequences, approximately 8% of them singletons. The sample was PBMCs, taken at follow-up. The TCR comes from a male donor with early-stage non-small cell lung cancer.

DNA for the CDR3: TGTGCCAGCAGCCAGAGGGGGGTACTAAGCAATCAGCCCCAGCATTTT. Protein: CASSQRGVLSNQPQHF. The chain links TRBV7-8 to TRBJ1-5; perhaps TRBD1 as D (6 bases). Germline V gives CDR1 SGHVS, CDR2 FQNEAQ. Trimming stripped 5 bases from V and 1 base from J, with 15 bases between. There are 16 residues in the CDR3.